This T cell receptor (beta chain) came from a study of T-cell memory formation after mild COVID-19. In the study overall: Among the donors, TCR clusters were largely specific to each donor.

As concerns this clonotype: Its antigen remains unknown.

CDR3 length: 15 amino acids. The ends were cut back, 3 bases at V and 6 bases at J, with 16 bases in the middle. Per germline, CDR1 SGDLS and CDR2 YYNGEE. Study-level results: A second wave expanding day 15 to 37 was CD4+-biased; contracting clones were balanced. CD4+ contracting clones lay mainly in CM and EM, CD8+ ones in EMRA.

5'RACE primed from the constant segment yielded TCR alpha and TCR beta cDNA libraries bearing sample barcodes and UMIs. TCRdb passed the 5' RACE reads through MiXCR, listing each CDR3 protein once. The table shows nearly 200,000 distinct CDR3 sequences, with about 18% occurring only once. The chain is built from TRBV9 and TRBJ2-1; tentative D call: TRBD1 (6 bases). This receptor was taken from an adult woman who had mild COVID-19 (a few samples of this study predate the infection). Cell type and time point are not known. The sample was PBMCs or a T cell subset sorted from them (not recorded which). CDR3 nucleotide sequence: TGTGCCAGCAGCGGCGACAGGTTCGAGTCCAATGAGCAGTTCTTC. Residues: CASSGDRFESNEQFF.